A selection of T cell receptor beta chains follows, all from one sample in a study of CD8 T cells in Susac syndrome. MiXCR, applied by TCRdb to the immunoSEQ multiplex PCR reads, yields one record per CDR3 protein. Found here are some 100,000 distinct CDR3 sequences, 85% to 95% of them singletons; the top ten hold about 0.14%. The sequenced material came from CD4+ T cells from PBMCs. Receptor source: a human donor in good health. Each CDR3 is given with its conserved first and last residue. D genes are given only for firm matches. The listing skips clone size in some rows; elsewhere it reads once, few, many or a size class.

j_call: TRBJ1-4
clone_size: .
d_call: .
v_call: TRBV20-1
cdr3_aa: CSARTATIATNEKLFF
cdr3_nt: TGCAGTGCTAGGACAGCAACCATCGCAACTAATGAAAAACTGTTTTTT

j_call: TRBJ2-7
clone_size: .
d_call: .
v_call: TRBV5-1
cdr3_aa: CASTSDSYEQYF
cdr3_nt: TGCGCCAGCACCTCGGACAGCTACGAGCAGTACTTC

j_call: TRBJ1-3
clone_size: .
d_call: .
v_call: TRBV29-1
cdr3_aa: CSADSGNTIYF
cdr3_nt: TGCAGCGCCGACAGCGGAAACACCATATATTTT

j_call: TRBJ2-3
clone_size: .
d_call: .
v_call: TRBV18
cdr3_aa: CASSPTKENTQYF
cdr3_nt: TGTGCCAGCTCACCAACAAAAGAAAATACGCAGTATTTT

j_call: TRBJ1-2
clone_size: once
d_call: .
v_call: TRBV2
cdr3_aa: CASSEALHGKFGYTF
cdr3_nt: TGTGCCAGCAGTGAAGCGCTTCATGGCAAGTTCGGCTACACCTTC

j_call: TRBJ2-5
clone_size: .
d_call: .
v_call: TRBV12-3/TRBV12-4
cdr3_aa: CASSPRSGPETQYF
cdr3_nt: TGTGCCAGCAGTCCCCGTAGCGGTCCTGAGACCCAGTACTTC

j_call: TRBJ1-1
clone_size: .
d_call: TRBD1
v_call: TRBV4-3
cdr3_aa: CASSQGLTGWEFAEAFF
cdr3_nt: TGCGCCAGCAGCCAAGGCCTGACAGGGTGGGAATTCGCTGAAGCTTTCTTT

j_call: TRBJ1-4
clone_size: .
d_call: TRBD1
v_call: TRBV10-3
cdr3_aa: CAISDAGGTGDEKLFF
cdr3_nt: TGTGCCATCAGTGACGCGGGCGGGACAGGGGATGAAAAACTGTTTTTT

j_call: TRBJ1-1
clone_size: .
d_call: TRBD1
v_call: TRBV27
cdr3_aa: CASSLLAPRTGRVMNTEAFF
cdr3_nt: TGTGCCAGCAGTTTATTAGCCCCTCGGACAGGGAGAGTTATGAACACTGAAGCTTTCTTT

j_call: TRBJ2-1
clone_size: .
d_call: TRBD2
v_call: TRBV6-2/TRBV6-3
cdr3_aa: CASSQGLAGEGNEQFF
cdr3_nt: TGTGCCAGCAGCCAGGGACTAGCGGGAGAAGGTAATGAGCAGTTCTTC

j_call: TRBJ2-1
clone_size: once
d_call: .
v_call: TRBV29-1
cdr3_aa: CSVGSYGYNEQFF
cdr3_nt: TGCAGCGTTGGCAGTTACGGATACAATGAGCAGTTCTTC

j_call: TRBJ2-7
clone_size: .
d_call: .
v_call: TRBV6-2/TRBV6-3
cdr3_aa: CASSYLLSEQYF
cdr3_nt: TGTGCCAGCAGTTACCTACTATCCGAGCAGTACTTC

j_call: TRBJ2-1
clone_size: .
d_call: TRBD1
v_call: TRBV13
cdr3_aa: CASSEGQGREQFF
cdr3_nt: TGTGCCAGCAGCGAGGGACAGGGGCGTGAGCAGTTCTTC

j_call: TRBJ2-7
clone_size: once
d_call: .
v_call: TRBV2
cdr3_aa: CVIRMNYEQYF
cdr3_nt: TGTGTAATCAGGATGAACTACGAGCAGTACTTC

j_call: TRBJ1-5
clone_size: .
d_call: .
v_call: TRBV27
cdr3_aa: CASSLLINQPQHF
cdr3_nt: TGTGCCAGCAGTTTACTCATCAATCAGCCCCAGCATTTT

j_call: TRBJ1-5
clone_size: .
d_call: .
v_call: TRBV9
cdr3_aa: CASSPNGGPRQPQHF
cdr3_nt: TGTGCCAGCAGCCCGAACGGGGGGCCGCGTCAGCCCCAGCATTTT

j_call: TRBJ2-7
clone_size: .
d_call: .
v_call: TRBV12-3/TRBV12-4
cdr3_aa: CASTRVGSEQYF
cdr3_nt: TGTGCCAGCACCCGGGTTGGGAGCGAGCAGTACTTC

j_call: TRBJ2-7
clone_size: few
d_call: .
v_call: TRBV20-1
cdr3_aa: CSARDIREQYF
cdr3_nt: TGCAGTGCTAGAGATATACGCGAGCAGTACTTC

j_call: TRBJ2-7
clone_size: .
d_call: TRBD1
v_call: TRBV6-1
cdr3_aa: CASSSQGPSYEQYF
cdr3_nt: TGTGCCAGCAGTTCACAGGGGCCATCCTACGAGCAGTACTTC

j_call: TRBJ2-3
clone_size: .
d_call: .
v_call: TRBV10-3
cdr3_aa: CATQLTRVTSTDTQYF
cdr3_nt: TGTGCCACCCAACTCACCCGGGTAACTAGCACAGATACGCAGTATTTT

j_call: TRBJ1-5
clone_size: .
d_call: .
v_call: TRBV20-1
cdr3_aa: CSAGEPQHF
cdr3_nt: TGCAGTGCTGGCGAGCCCCAGCATTTT

j_call: TRBJ2-1
clone_size: .
d_call: TRBD2
v_call: TRBV20-1
cdr3_aa: CSAREVLNEQFF
cdr3_nt: TGCAGTGCGCGGGAGGTCCTCAATGAGCAGTTCTTC

j_call: TRBJ2-1
clone_size: .
d_call: TRBD2
v_call: TRBV20-1
cdr3_aa: CSARGGRAHNEQFF
cdr3_nt: TGCAGTGCTAGGGGCGGGAGGGCCCACAATGAGCAGTTCTTC

j_call: TRBJ2-7
clone_size: .
d_call: TRBD1
v_call: TRBV7-2
cdr3_aa: CASSPDRVLYEQYF
cdr3_nt: TGTGCCAGCAGCCCGGACAGGGTTCTCTACGAGCAGTACTTC

j_call: TRBJ2-3
clone_size: .
d_call: TRBD2
v_call: TRBV13
cdr3_aa: CASSPRDGGLAGDQDTQYF
cdr3_nt: TGTGCCAGCAGCCCGAGGGACGGCGGACTAGCGGGGGACCAGGATACGCAGTATTTT

j_call: TRBJ1-1
clone_size: .
d_call: .
v_call: TRBV7-2
cdr3_aa: CASSLTGTTNTEAFF
cdr3_nt: TGTGCCAGCAGCTTAACCGGGACGACTAACACTGAAGCTTTCTTT

j_call: TRBJ1-2
clone_size: .
d_call: .
v_call: TRBV19
cdr3_aa: CASSISQGNYGYTF
cdr3_nt: TGTGCCAGTAGTATATCGCAGGGGAACTATGGCTACACCTTC

j_call: TRBJ2-3
clone_size: .
d_call: TRBD2
v_call: TRBV5-1
cdr3_aa: CASSFSGLVADTQYF
cdr3_nt: TGCGCCAGCAGCTTTTCGGGACTAGTAGCAGATACGCAGTATTTT

j_call: TRBJ1-1
clone_size: once
d_call: .
v_call: TRBV29-1
cdr3_aa: CSVAPQVANTEAFF
cdr3_nt: TGCAGCGTGGCCCCCCAGGTCGCGAACACTGAAGCTTTCTTT

j_call: TRBJ2-7
clone_size: few
d_call: TRBD1
v_call: TRBV4-1
cdr3_aa: CASSQDIIQGAKGEQYF
cdr3_nt: TGCGCCAGCAGCCAAGATATAATACAGGGGGCGAAAGGCGAGCAGTACTTC

j_call: TRBJ2-1
clone_size: .
d_call: TRBD1
v_call: TRBV4-3
cdr3_aa: CASSTGQDFYNEQFF
cdr3_nt: TGCGCCAGCAGCACCGGACAGGATTTCTACAATGAGCAGTTCTTC

j_call: TRBJ2-6
clone_size: .
d_call: .
v_call: TRBV7-2
cdr3_aa: CASSVRLGSGANVLTF
cdr3_nt: TGTGCCAGCAGCGTCAGACTGGGCTCTGGGGCCAACGTCCTGACTTTC

j_call: TRBJ2-3
clone_size: .
d_call: TRBD2
v_call: TRBV20-1
cdr3_aa: CSAEGTSGSTDTQYF
cdr3_nt: TGCAGTGCTGAAGGGACTAGCGGGAGCACAGATACGCAGTATTTT

j_call: TRBJ2-3
clone_size: .
d_call: .
v_call: TRBV7-2
cdr3_aa: CASSLVGGTDTQYF
cdr3_nt: TGTGCCAGCAGCTTAGTGGGGGGCACAGATACGCAGTATTTT

j_call: TRBJ2-1
clone_size: .
d_call: .
v_call: TRBV27
cdr3_aa: CASRLGGGFTYNEQFF
cdr3_nt: TGTGCCAGCAGATTGGGAGGGGGATTCACCTACAATGAGCAGTTCTTC

j_call: TRBJ1-2
clone_size: .
d_call: .
v_call: TRBV19
cdr3_aa: CASSKEQGLRGYTF
cdr3_nt: TGTGCCAGTAGTAAGGAGCAGGGGTTGCGTGGCTACACCTTC

j_call: TRBJ2-1
clone_size: .
d_call: .
v_call: TRBV7-2
cdr3_aa: CASTSTVAYNEQFF
cdr3_nt: TGTGCCAGCACCTCTACCGTGGCCTACAATGAGCAGTTCTTC

j_call: TRBJ2-7
clone_size: .
d_call: .
v_call: TRBV4-2
cdr3_aa: CASSQDYQGHRSYEQYF
cdr3_nt: TGTGCCAGCAGCCAAGATTACCAGGGACACCGCTCCTACGAGCAGTACTTC

j_call: TRBJ2-2
clone_size: .
d_call: .
v_call: TRBV6-6
cdr3_aa: CASSYSGGATTGELFF
cdr3_nt: TGTGCCAGCAGTTACTCGGGCGGGGCTACCACCGGGGAGCTGTTTTTT

j_call: TRBJ2-4
clone_size: once
d_call: .
v_call: TRBV7-2
cdr3_aa: CASSYNPGRTAKNIQYF
cdr3_nt: TGTGCCAGCAGCTACAATCCGGGACGGACAGCCAAAAACATTCAGTACTTC

j_call: TRBJ1-5
clone_size: .
d_call: .
v_call: TRBV20-1
cdr3_aa: CSAEGGHSNQPQHF
cdr3_nt: TGCAGTGCCGAGGGGGGTCATAGCAATCAGCCCCAGCATTTT

j_call: TRBJ2-1
clone_size: .
d_call: TRBD2
v_call: TRBV20-1
cdr3_aa: CSARAYRGVPDEQFF
cdr3_nt: TGCAGTGCTAGAGCGTATCGGGGGGTTCCCGATGAGCAGTTCTTC

j_call: TRBJ1-1
clone_size: .
d_call: .
v_call: TRBV14
cdr3_aa: CASSRQMNTEAFF
cdr3_nt: TGTGCCAGCAGTCGTCAGATGAACACTGAAGCTTTCTTT

j_call: TRBJ2-4
clone_size: .
d_call: .
v_call: TRBV12-3/TRBV12-4
cdr3_aa: CASSSELAKNIQYF
cdr3_nt: TGTGCCAGCAGTTCGGAGCTAGCCAAAAACATTCAGTACTTC

j_call: TRBJ1-1
clone_size: .
d_call: .
v_call: TRBV7-2
cdr3_aa: CASSPTPKGDAEAFF
cdr3_nt: TGTGCCAGCAGCCCAACCCCCAAGGGGGACGCTGAAGCTTTCTTT

j_call: TRBJ1-6
clone_size: .
d_call: TRBD1
v_call: TRBV29-1
cdr3_aa: CSVGPGGVKYSPLHF
cdr3_nt: TGCAGCGTTGGACCAGGGGGCGTTAAGTATTCACCCCTCCACTTT

j_call: TRBJ2-1
clone_size: once
d_call: TRBD1
v_call: TRBV5-1
cdr3_aa: CASSLGTGWYNEQFF
cdr3_nt: TGCGCCAGCAGCTTGGGGACAGGGTGGTACAATGAGCAGTTCTTC

j_call: TRBJ2-3
clone_size: .
d_call: TRBD1
v_call: TRBV2
cdr3_aa: CASSDGGQYTDTQYF
cdr3_nt: TGTGCCAGCAGTGATGGGGGACAGTACACAGATACGCAGTATTTT

j_call: TRBJ2-1
clone_size: .
d_call: TRBD2
v_call: TRBV10-3
cdr3_aa: CAIKPHLAGESDEQFF
cdr3_nt: TGTGCCATCAAGCCCCATCTAGCGGGAGAGTCAGATGAGCAGTTCTTC